The present T cell receptor beta chain was sequenced within a study of blood T cell repertoires in COVID-19. Trimming took 10 bases from V and 0 from J, leaving 13 bases between them. The germline gives CDR1 MNHEY, CDR2 SVGAGI. This CDR3 is 13 amino acids long. Clones were read by immunoSEQ multiplex PCR, and TCRdb kept only the in-frame ones, dropping some. The sample lists 60,000 to 75,000 clones, 86% occurring once. This TCR was sampled from a woman between 55 and 75 years old with acute or convalescent COVID-19. The chain joins TRBV6-5 to TRBJ2-7; perhaps TRBD2 as D (5 bases). Sequenced: peripheral blood. The CDR3 region has the DNA TGTGCCACCTCCCGGGGTCCCTCCTACGAGCAGTACTTC. Its translation: CATSRGPSYEQYF.